This TCR beta chain was profiled in a study of blood T cell repertoires in COVID-19. The wider study: The United States, Italy and Spain supplied acute and convalescent COVID-19 samples. PBMCs, B-cell-depleted T cells, or T cells provided the cDNA or gDNA that made up the material.

How the authors handled the data: Reference gene primer amplification in the assay estimated nucleated cell counts. Only in-frame clones appear in the TCRdb table, and some are missing; sequencing was by immunoSEQ multiplex PCR. V and J calls and clone size follow that table, whereas D and trimming were derived from the DNA. The table has about 200,000 clones, 86% seen once. The length of the CDR3 is 15 residues. Per the germline V gene, CDR1 is LGHNA and CDR2 is YSLEER. The V gene lost 0 bases and the J gene lost 5 bases, with 13 bases spanning the gap. This receptor was obtained from a man older than 75 with acute or convalescent COVID-19. V and J are TRBV4-3 and TRBJ2-5; possible D gene TRBD1, 6 bases. Material: peripheral blood. Here the CDR3 reads CASSQDSTGRETQYF. In DNA form, the CDR3 reads TGCGCCAGCAGCCAAGATTCCACAGGGCGGGAGACCCAGTACTTC.